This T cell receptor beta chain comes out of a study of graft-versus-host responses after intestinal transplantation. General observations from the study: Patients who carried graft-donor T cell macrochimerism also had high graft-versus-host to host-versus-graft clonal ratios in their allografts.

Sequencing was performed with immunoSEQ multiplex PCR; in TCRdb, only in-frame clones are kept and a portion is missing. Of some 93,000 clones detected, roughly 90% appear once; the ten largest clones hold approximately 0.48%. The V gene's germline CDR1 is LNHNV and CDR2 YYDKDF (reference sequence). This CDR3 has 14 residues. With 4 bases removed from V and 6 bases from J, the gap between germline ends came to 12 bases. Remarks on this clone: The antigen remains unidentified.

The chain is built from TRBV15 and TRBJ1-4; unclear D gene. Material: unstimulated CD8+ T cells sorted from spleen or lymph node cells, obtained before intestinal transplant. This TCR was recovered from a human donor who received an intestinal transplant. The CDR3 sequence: CATSKEGIDEKLFF. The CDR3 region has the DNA TGTGCCACCAGCAAGGAGGGTATAGATGAAAAACTGTTTTTT.